The clone carrying this T cell receptor beta chain was counted only a few times. The antigen is not known. Sequenced material consisted of expressed TCRB transcripts (all of the isolated RNA was reverse transcribed). Sequencing used immunoSEQ multiplex PCR; TCRdb keeps in-frame clones, though not all of them. This table holds approximately 260,000 clones, around 21% found once. The record originates from a study of beta chain features in type 1 diabetes. Study-wide results and limits: No resolution was reached here on whether HLA type influences TCRB rearrangement. People with Type 1 diabetes carried modestly yet significantly shorter TCRB CDR3s in all four CD4+ subsets. In the patient group, naive, central memory and Treg TCRB repertoires seemed more alike than in the healthy donor group.

Germline V gives CDR1 MNHEY, CDR2 SMNVEV (reference sequence). V was trimmed by 3 bases and J by 0 bases, leaving 3 bases between them. The CDR3 is 14 amino acids. Every donor provided one heparinised blood draw, which averaged approximately 120 mL. CD45RO/CCR7/CD25/CD127/CD95/CD27 staining was used to isolate CD4+ naive, central memory, regulatory and stem cell-like memory cells by sorting. Sequencing input: naive CD4+ T cells from blood. The chain recombines TRBV27 with TRBJ2-6; D is unresolved. The TCR originated in a woman between 40 and 55 years old with type 1 diabetes. The CDR3 region has the DNA TGTGCCAGCAGTTTCGGCTCTGGGGCCAACGTCCTGACTTTC. Translation gives CASSFGSGANVLTF.